Described below is a single TCR beta chain sequence and its context. Across about two dozen US areas, participants ranged in age from about 18 to 90 years. Participant-given clinical history determined each cohort assignment. The study recruited exposed participants who had met a COVID-19 case within 2 weeks before entry. The sample belongs to a study of blood T cell repertoires in COVID-19. In the study overall: COVID-19 samples, acute and convalescent, were from the United States, Italy and Spain.

TCRdb's copy holds only in-frame clones and misses some; the assay was immunoSEQ multiplex PCR. The sample contains approximately 250,000 clones, roughly 88% of which appear only once. This CDR3 region has 14 residues. V was cut by 3 bases and J by 0 bases, with 6 bases left in between. The germline V gene encodes CDR1 SGHTA and CDR2 FQGTGA. This chain connects TRBV7-3 to TRBJ1-3, with D unclear. This receptor was obtained from a woman aged 35 to 49 who had been exposed to COVID-19. The sample consisted of PBMCs or T cells enriched from blood (not recorded which). The CDR3 reads CASSFKCSGNTIYF. CDR3 DNA: TGTGCCAGCAGCTTCAAATGCTCTGGAAACACCATATATTTT.